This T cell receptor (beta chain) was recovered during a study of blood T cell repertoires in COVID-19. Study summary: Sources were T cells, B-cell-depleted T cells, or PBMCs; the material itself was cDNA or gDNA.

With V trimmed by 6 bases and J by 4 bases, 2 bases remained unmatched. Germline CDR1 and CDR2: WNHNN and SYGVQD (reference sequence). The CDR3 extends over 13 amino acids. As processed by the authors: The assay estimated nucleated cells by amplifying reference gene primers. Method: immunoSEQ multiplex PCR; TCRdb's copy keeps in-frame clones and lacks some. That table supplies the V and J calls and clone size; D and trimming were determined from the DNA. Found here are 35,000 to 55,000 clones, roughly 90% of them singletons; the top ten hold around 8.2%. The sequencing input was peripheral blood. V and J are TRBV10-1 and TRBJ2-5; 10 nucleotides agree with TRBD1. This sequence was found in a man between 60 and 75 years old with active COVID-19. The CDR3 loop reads CASSRTGGETQYF. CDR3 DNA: TGCGCCAGCAGCCGGACAGGGGGAGAGACCCAGTACTTC.